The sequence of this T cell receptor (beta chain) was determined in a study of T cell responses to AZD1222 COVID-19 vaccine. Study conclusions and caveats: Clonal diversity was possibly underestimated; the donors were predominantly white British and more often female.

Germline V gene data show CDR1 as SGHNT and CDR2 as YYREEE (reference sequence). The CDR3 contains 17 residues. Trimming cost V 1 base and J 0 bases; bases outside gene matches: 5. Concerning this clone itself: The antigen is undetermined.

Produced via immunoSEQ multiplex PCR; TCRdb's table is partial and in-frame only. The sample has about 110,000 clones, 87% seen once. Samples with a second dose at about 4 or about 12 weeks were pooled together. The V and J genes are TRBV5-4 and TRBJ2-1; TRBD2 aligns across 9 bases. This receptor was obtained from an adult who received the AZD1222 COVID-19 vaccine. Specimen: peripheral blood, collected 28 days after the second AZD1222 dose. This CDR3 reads CASSLPLAGSSYNEQFF. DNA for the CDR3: TGTGCCAGCAGCTTGCCGCTAGCGGGAAGCTCCTACAATGAGCAGTTCTTC.